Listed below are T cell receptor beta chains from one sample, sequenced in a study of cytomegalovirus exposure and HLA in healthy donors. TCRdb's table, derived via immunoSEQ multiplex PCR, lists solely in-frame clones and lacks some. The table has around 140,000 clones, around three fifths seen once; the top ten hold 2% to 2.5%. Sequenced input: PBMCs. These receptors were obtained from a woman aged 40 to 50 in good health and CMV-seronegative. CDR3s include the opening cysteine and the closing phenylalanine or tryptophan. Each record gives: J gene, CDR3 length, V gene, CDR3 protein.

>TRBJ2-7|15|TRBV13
CASTPWQGKTYEQYF
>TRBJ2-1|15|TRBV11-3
CASGRGSSSYNEQFF
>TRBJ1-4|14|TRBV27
CASSSRAGGEKLFF
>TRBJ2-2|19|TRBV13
CASSLDGRDRGIPTGELFF
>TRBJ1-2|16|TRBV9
CASSERGDSFNYGYTF
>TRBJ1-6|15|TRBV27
CASSWGGIYNSPLHF
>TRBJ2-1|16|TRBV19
CASSIPTSGGYNEQFF
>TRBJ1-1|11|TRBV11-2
CASSIGPEAFF
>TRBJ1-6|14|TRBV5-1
CASSLQGGNSPLHF
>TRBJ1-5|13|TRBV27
CATGQGSNQPQHF
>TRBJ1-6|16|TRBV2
CASSEGGREYNSPLHF
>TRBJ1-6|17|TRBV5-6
CASSLGQGASYNSPLHF
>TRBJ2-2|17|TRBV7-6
CASSSTSGGFITGELFF
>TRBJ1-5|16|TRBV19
CASTAQGSLRNQPQHF
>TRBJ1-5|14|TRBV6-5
CASKPGGSNQPQHF
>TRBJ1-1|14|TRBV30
CAWRGDRLNTEAFF
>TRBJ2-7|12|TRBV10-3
CAIGQSSYEQYF
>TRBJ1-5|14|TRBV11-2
CASSLGHLNQPQHF
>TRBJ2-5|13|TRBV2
CASSELPGETQYF